These T cell receptor beta chains were read from a single sample in a study of T cell responses to AZD1222 COVID-19 vaccine. TCRdb keeps only in-frame clones here, not all; method: immunoSEQ multiplex PCR. The sample has 150,000 or so clones; approximately 90% are singletons. The source material was peripheral blood, sampled on day 0 of MenACWY control vaccination. The receptor source for this set is an adult in good health. Both conserved end residues are part of each CDR3. D genes are given only for firm matches.

TRBJ1-1,NA,TRBV20-1,TGCAGTGCTTTTGAGGACACTGAAGCTTTCTTT,CSAFEDTEAFF
TRBJ1-6,NA,TRBV6-4,TGTGCCAGCAGGGCAACCTCCGGGTATAATTCACCCCTCCACTTT,CASRATSGYNSPLHF
TRBJ2-5,TRBD2,TRBV10-3,TGTGCCATCAATGGGGCTGGCCTAGCGGGAGGAGAGACCCAGTACTTC,CAINGAGLAGGETQYF
TRBJ1-2,NA,TRBV30,TGTGCCTGGAGACAGGACCCAAACTATGGCTACACCTTC,CAWRQDPNYGYTF
TRBJ2-7,NA,TRBV5-5,TGTGCCAGCACTATGCCAGGGGGAGGCGAGCAGTACTTC,CASTMPGGGEQYF
TRBJ2-1,NA,TRBV5-1,TGCGCCAGCAGCTTGTTAGGTGGTAGCTACAATGAGCAGTTCTTC,CASSLLGGSYNEQFF
TRBJ1-1,NA,TRBV29-1,TGCAGCGTTGAAGAGGCATACACTGAAGCTTTCTTT,CSVEEAYTEAFF
TRBJ1-3,TRBD1,TRBV4-3,TGCGCCAGCAGCCAGGGGACAGCAGAGGAGGGCACCATATATTTT,CASSQGTAEEGTIYF
TRBJ2-2,NA,TRBV24-1,TGTGCCACCAGGGAGGACAGTAACACCGGGGAGCTGTTTTTT,CATREDSNTGELFF
TRBJ2-3,TRBD2,TRBV3-1/TRBV3-2,TGTGCCAGCAGCCTTGGACTAGCGGGAGATACGCAGTATTTT,CASSLGLAGDTQYF
TRBJ1-6,TRBD1,TRBV28,TGTGCCAGCAGTCCCGGGACAGGGGAAAATTCACCCCTCCACTTT,CASSPGTGENSPLHF
TRBJ2-5,NA,TRBV12-3/TRBV12-4,TGTGCCAGCAGTTCCGTGCAAGAGACCCAGTACTTC,CASSSVQETQYF
TRBJ2-2,NA,TRBV2,TGTGCCAGCAGTGAGGGGAACACCGGGGAGCTGTTTTTT,CASSEGNTGELFF
TRBJ2-1,TRBD1,TRBV29-1,TGCAGCGTTCAGGGGGACAGCAATTCCTACAATGAGCAGTTCTTC,CSVQGDSNSYNEQFF
TRBJ1-3,TRBD1,TRBV7-2,TGTGCCAGCAGCCCGGGACAGGGGGTACCTGGAAACACCATATATTTT,CASSPGQGVPGNTIYF
TRBJ1-4,TRBD1,TRBV30,TGTGCCTGGAGGACGCTGGACAGGGTTTCGTCCAAACTGTTTTTT,CAWRTLDRVSSKLFF
TRBJ1-6,NA,TRBV15,TGTGCCACCAGCAGAGATGGAAACGGGAATTCACCCCTCCACTTT,CATSRDGNGNSPLHF
TRBJ2-7,NA,TRBV28,TGTGCCAGCAGAAAGCGGGACAGACCCTCCTACGAGCAGTACTTC,CASRKRDRPSYEQYF
TRBJ1-2,NA,TRBV7-2,TGTGCCAGCAGCACAACTAGTACAGGGAGTATGTATGGCTACACCTTC,CASSTTSTGSMYGYTF
TRBJ1-6,TRBD1,TRBV5-1,TGCGCCAGCAGCAAGGGGGCGGGAGGATCACCCCTCCACTTT,CASSKGAGGSPLHF
TRBJ1-2,NA,TRBV24-1,TGTGCCACCAGTGACCTCGGACTTAACTATGGCTACACCTTC,CATSDLGLNYGYTF